One sample yielded the 2 T cell receptor beta chains listed below, sequenced in a study of T cells after yellow fever vaccination. TCRdb itself ran the 5' RACE reads through MiXCR, one entry per CDR3 protein. The table shows about 310,000 distinct CDR3 sequences, with around 4% occurring only once. The sequencing here drew on PBMCs, taken on the day of the yellow fever booster vaccination. These receptors originate from a young man who received the YFV17D yellow fever vaccine.

The sample holds a few counts of this clonotype. The V gene is TRBV11-2, the J gene TRBJ1-2; D gene unclear. Germline V gene data show CDR1 as SGHAT and CDR2 as FQNNGV. Trimming pared 2 bases from V and 6 bases from J, leaving 10 bases between. This CDR3 is built from 13 residues. The CDR3 nucleotides read TGTGCCAGCAGCTTATATGGGGTCGATGGCTACACCTTC. Its protein product is CASSLYGVDGYTF.

The genes are TRBV23-1 and TRBJ2-7; no clear D. TRBV23-1 is filed as an ORF, its function uncertain. Deletions cut 3 bases from V and 5 bases from J, with 5 bases between. The CDR3 is 11 residues long. CDR3 residues: CASSQRNEQYV. In DNA form, the CDR3 reads TGCGCCAGCAGTCAGCGAAACGAGCAGTACGTC.